One sample yielded the 17 T cell receptor beta chains listed below, sequenced in a study of cytomegalovirus exposure and HLA in healthy donors. Primers: 60 Vbeta forward and 13 Jbeta reverse. Clones were sequenced by immunoSEQ multiplex PCR, and TCRdb holds only the in-frame ones, with some missing. Seen here are about 160,000 clones, approximately 80% observed once, and the top ten hold around 1.9%. Material for sequencing was PBMCs. The source of these receptors is a man aged 18 to 35 in good health and CMV-seronegative.

The DNA of the CDR3 is TGTGCCAGTTTTCCGGGGAACACCGGGGAGCTGTTTTTT. This encodes CASFPGNTGELFF. The chain employs TRBV28 and TRBJ2-2; D gene ambiguous. In germline, CDR1 is MDHEN, CDR2 SYDVKM. The length of the CDR3 is 13 residues. V gave up 9 bases and J gave up 1 base, with 9 bases separating them.

The rearrangement joins TRBV28 to TRBJ1-1; D is unresolved. The CDR3 consists of 12 residues. The ends were cut back, 5 bases at V and 9 bases at J, with 13 bases in the middle. Germline V gives CDR1 MDHEN, CDR2 SYDVKM. The CDR3, as DNA: TGTGCCAGCAGTACCGCGGGGAGGAAAGCTTTCTTT. Amino acids: CASSTAGRKAFF.

The table lists this clone with a count of one. J is TRBJ2-5 and V is TRBV28, with D possibly TRBD2 on 5 matching bases. Trimming pared 11 bases from V and 6 bases from J, leaving 19 bases between. Germline V gene data show CDR1 as MDHEN and CDR2 as SYDVKM. The CDR3 is 13 amino acids. The DNA of the CDR3 is TGTGCCTACCGGAACGGGGTTACGAAGACCCAGTACTTC. Translated: CAYRNGVTKTQYF.

The rearrangement joins TRBV7-9 to TRBJ2-2; 9 nucleotides match TRBD1. Per germline, CDR1 SEHNR and CDR2 FQNEAQ (reference sequence). Trimming took 4 bases from V and 3 from J; bases not matched to a gene: 15. The CDR3 extends over 19 amino acids. The CDR3 region has the DNA TGTGCCAGCAGCTCTCCCCGGGACAGGGCCTTCCAAGACACCGGGGAGCTGTTTTTT. Protein product: CASSSPRDRAFQDTGELFF.

A note on this clone: A junction boundary mismatches the germline segment, possibly from a read error. The CDR3 here is CASGGWREPFF. CDR3 bases: TGTGCCAGCGGGGGGTGGCGGGAGCCGTTCTTC. The J gene is TRBJ2-1, the V gene TRBV28; 7 bases match TRBD2. Germline values: CDR1 MDHEN, CDR2 SYDVKM. The CDR3 sequence is 11 residues long.

The chain carries TRBV5-5 and TRBJ1-5; 7 bases align to TRBD1. Germline values: CDR1 SGHKS, CDR2 YYEKEE (reference sequence). Trimming removed 2 bases from V and 5 bases from J; junction bases left unmatched: 1. This CDR3 is 13 amino acids long. CDR3 DNA: TGTGCCAGCAGCTTAACAGGGGATCAGCCCCAGCATTTT. Amino acids: CASSLTGDQPQHF. The full variable domain, with the rest looked up from reference TRBV5-5 and TRBJ1-5, is DAGVTQSPTHLIKTRGQQVTLRCSPISGHKSVSWYQQVLGQGPQFIFQYYEKEERGRGNFPDRFSARQFPNYSSELNVNALLLGDSALYLCASSLTGDQPQHFGDGTRLSIL.

The V gene is TRBV7-9, the J gene TRBJ2-1, with no clear D. The CDR3 runs to 11 residues. The germline V and J ends were trimmed by 0 bases and 9 bases, with 3 bases remaining between them. CDR1 and CDR2 (germline): SEHNR, FQNEAQ (reference sequence). CDR3 DNA: TGTGCCAGCAGCTTAGCCAGTGAGCAGTTCTTC. Its protein is CASSLASEQFF.

The chain combines TRBV7-3 with TRBJ2-2, with TRBD1 identical over 8 bases. CDR1 and CDR2 from the germline V gene are SGHTA and FQGTGA. The CDR3 totals 14 residues. V trimming: 5 bases; J trimming: 5 bases; junction bases outside the gene matches: 4. The CDR3 DNA follows: TGTGCCAGCAGCCCAGGACAGGGTACCGGGGAGCTGTTTTTT. Its translation is CASSPGQGTGELFF.

V usage is TRBV5-1 and J usage is TRBJ2-5; a possible D gene is TRBD2 (5 bases). V lost 0 bases and J 5 bases, leaving 11 bases between the germline ends. CDR3 length: 14 residues. Germline V gives CDR1 SGHRS, CDR2 YFSETQ. In nucleotides, the CDR3 is TGCGCCAGCAGCTTGGTAGTCGGCGGGGAGACCCAGTACTTC. It yields the protein CASSLVVGGETQYF. Supplemented by reference TRBV5-1 and TRBJ2-5, the full variable domain reads KAGVTQTPRYLIKTRGQQVTLSCSPISGHRSVSWYQQTPGQGLQFLFEYFSETQRNKGNFPGRFSGRQFSNSRSEMNVSTLELGDSALYLCASSLVVGGETQYFGPGTRLLVL.

J is TRBJ2-5 and V is TRBV5-8; D is unresolved. V was pared by 0 bases and J by 2 bases, with 14 bases between. Germline-derived CDR1 and CDR2 are SGHTS and YDEGEE. The CDR3 spans 16 residues. CDR3 nucleotides: TGTGCCAGCAGCTTGGAACACCGAAATCCGCAAGAGACCCAGTACTTC. Its protein is CASSLEHRNPQETQYF.

The chain recombines TRBV27 with TRBJ2-3, with a possible D match to TRBD2 (5 bases). Germline CDR1 is MNHEY and CDR2 is SMNVEV (reference sequence). V gave up 3 bases and J gave up 5 bases, with 12 bases separating them. The CDR3 spans 14 residues. In DNA form, the CDR3 reads TGTGCCAGCAGTTTCGGGGTAGCTCGAGATACGCAGTATTTT. This encodes CASSFGVARDTQYF.

This clone was counted a few times. The chain couples TRBV2 to TRBJ2-3, with D tentatively TRBD2 (7 bases). Trimming took 3 bases from V and 5 from J, leaving 15 bases between them. CDR3 size: 15 residues. In germline, CDR1 is SNHLY, CDR2 FYNNEI. CDR3 sequence: CASSEEGGGGDTQYF. CDR3 DNA: TGTGCCAGCAGTGAGGAAGGGGGAGGGGGAGATACGCAGTATTTT.

This rearrangement joins TRBV9 to TRBJ2-5; TRBD2 agrees at 9 bases. Germline V gene sequence: CDR1 SGDLS, CDR2 YYNGEE. This CDR3 region has 16 residues. Trimming took 0 bases from V and 2 from J; bases not matched to a gene: 5. Here the CDR3 reads CASSVGLAGIQETQYF. The CDR3 coding sequence is TGTGCCAGCAGCGTAGGGCTAGCGGGGATACAAGAGACCCAGTACTTC.

The V and J genes are TRBV2 and TRBJ2-7, with 8 bases aligning to TRBD1. V shed 6 bases, J shed 0 bases, and the junction held 4 bases outside the gene matches. The germline CDR1 and CDR2 sequences are SNHLY and FYNNEI. The CDR3 extends over 14 amino acids. DNA for the CDR3: TGTGCCAGCAGAGCCGGGACAGGCTCCTACGAGCAGTACTTC. As protein: CASRAGTGSYEQYF.

J is TRBJ2-7 and V is TRBV6-6; 11 nucleotides align to TRBD1. This CDR3 contains 15 residues. Germline CDR1 and CDR2: MNHNY and SVGAGI (reference sequence). Trimming at V came to 4 bases and at J to 2 bases, leaving 4 bases not matched to a gene. The CDR3 nucleotides read TGTGCCAGCAGTTCACCGGGACAGGGGGCCTACGAGCAGTACTTC. As protein: CASSSPGQGAYEQYF.

The chain joins TRBV7-9 to TRBJ2-1; TRBD1 aligns across 7 bases. The CDR3 covers 15 residues. After removal of 3 bases from V and 0 bases from J, the junction contained 2 bases not matched to a gene. Germline V lookup: CDR1 SEHNR, CDR2 FQNEAQ (reference sequence). In DNA, the CDR3 is TGTGCCAGCAGCTTTGACAGGGTCTCCTACAATGAGCAGTTCTTC. It translates to CASSFDRVSYNEQFF.

The V call is TRBV7-2, the J call TRBJ2-5; 9 nucleotides line up with TRBD2. V lost 1 base and J lost 4; bases outside the gene matches: 7. The CDR3 length is 16 residues. The germline V gene encodes CDR1 SGHTA and CDR2 FQGNSA. The CDR3 DNA follows: TGTGCCAGCAGCTTAGAGTGGCGGGGGGGCAGAGAGACCCAGTACTTC. It codes for CASSLEWRGGRETQYF.